This TCR beta chain was observed in a study of T-cell reconstitution after alpha-beta-depleted transplantation in children. The V end was cut by 1 base, the J end by 3 bases, with 13 bases between. From germline, CDR1 is LGHDT and CDR2 YNNKEL (reference sequence). CDR3 size: 15 residues. As it was prepared, the TCRbeta library received unique molecular identifiers. TCRdb re-analysed the PCR reads in MiXCR, keeping a single row per CDR3 protein. The data hold 540,000 or so distinct CDR3 sequences, with 23% observed a single time. The rearrangement uses TRBV3-1 and TRBJ2-7; maybe TRBD1 (5 bases). The TCR was taken from a boy less than two years old who had a stem cell transplant for acute myeloid leukemia, so the T cells may come from the graft donor. Sample: PBMCs, mostly from graft donor cells, taken 360 days after TCRalphabeta/CD19-depleted stem cell transplant. The CDR3, as DNA: TGTGCCAGCAGCCAAGGGACCCAGACAGTCTACGAGCAGTACTTC. Protein: CASSQGTQTVYEQYF.